This T cell receptor (beta chain) was sequenced in a study of blood T cell repertoires in COVID-19. Study details: Samples of COVID-19 (acute and convalescent) were obtained from the United States, Italy and Spain.

Clones were sequenced by immunoSEQ multiplex PCR, and TCRdb holds only the in-frame ones, with some missing. The sample carries around 300,000 clones, about nine tenths recorded once. Those who participated ranged in age from roughly 18 to 100 years and resided in about 24 US areas. Assignments of participants to cohorts depended upon their own reported clinical history. Germline lookup yields CDR1 GTSNPN and CDR2 SVGIG (reference sequence). The V and J ends lost 2 bases and 5 bases, in that order; junction bases with no gene match: 4. The CDR3 loop spans 14 amino acids. The rearrangement uses TRBV30 and TRBJ1-1; 11 nucleotides match TRBD1. The source material was PBMCs or T cells enriched from blood (not recorded which). This TCR derives from a woman aged 60-70 years who had recovered from COVID-19. The CDR3 here is CAWSLGQGVTEAFF. Written as DNA, the CDR3 is TGTGCCTGGAGTCTGGGACAGGGGGTTACTGAAGCTTTCTTT.